The 20 T cell receptor beta chains below all came from one sample that was sequenced in a study of blood T cell repertoires in COVID-19. Profiled with immunoSEQ multiplex PCR; TCRdb holds only in-frame clones, not every one. This table holds about 130,000 clones, approximately 80% found once. Input material: peripheral blood. All receptors derive from a woman of 80 years or more with acute or convalescent COVID-19.

The genes are TRBV27 and TRBJ1-2, with 10 bases identical to TRBD1. CDR3 length equals 15 residues. CDR1 is MNHEY and CDR2 is SMNVEV in the germline V gene (reference sequence). V lost 2 bases, J lost 9 bases, and 9 bases stayed unmatched. DNA of the CDR3: TGTGCCAGCAGTTTAGAAGGGACAGGGGCTCTCCGCTACACCTTC. Amino acid sequence: CASSLEGTGALRYTF.

The table lists this clone with a few counts. This sequence joins TRBV5-6 and TRBJ1-2; TRBD1 matches at 9 bases. Germline CDR1 is SGHDT and CDR2 is YYEEEE. The length of the CDR3 is 17 residues. The V segment lost 4 bases and the J segment 4 bases; nucleotides outside the gene matches: 14. The CDR3 sequence is CASSPGTGKAGIYGYTF. In DNA, the CDR3 is TGTGCCAGCAGCCCCGGGACAGGGAAAGCGGGAATCTATGGCTACACCTTC.

A single count supports this clone. The rearrangement links TRBV18 to TRBJ2-5; unclear D gene. Looked up from germline, CDR1 is KGHSH and CDR2 is LQKENI. V was cut by 3 bases and J by 2 bases, with 7 bases left in between. This CDR3 spans 13 amino acids. The CDR3 region is CASSPVRQETQYF. The CDR3 coding sequence is TGTGCCAGCTCACCCGTGAGGCAAGAGACCCAGTACTTC.

V usage is TRBV9 and J usage is TRBJ1-1; no clear D. Per germline, CDR1 SGDLS and CDR2 YYNGEE. The CDR3 is made up of 13 amino acids. V was clipped by 0 bases and J by 5 bases, with 8 bases between them. This chain's CDR3 is CASSVDSGTEAFF. As DNA, the CDR3 is TGTGCCAGCAGCGTAGATTCGGGGACTGAAGCTTTCTTT.

V usage is TRBV3-1 (or the pseudogene TRBV3-2) and J usage is TRBJ1-4, with D perhaps TRBD1 (5 bases). Germline values: CDR1 LGHDT, CDR2 YNNKEL (reference sequence). The germline V and J ends were trimmed by 3 bases and 7 bases, with 6 bases remaining between them. CDR3 length equals 12 residues. The CDR3 sequence is CASSHRGEKLFF. CDR3 in DNA: TGTGCCAGCAGCCATAGGGGTGAAAAACTGTTTTTT.

V and J are TRBV6-5 and TRBJ2-2, with 7 bases fitting TRBD1. J lost 1 base, V lost 5 bases, and 1 base had no gene match. The germline gives CDR1 MNHEY, CDR2 SVGAGI. The length of the CDR3 is 14 residues. The CDR3 reads CASSRTGNTGELFF. The CDR3 region has the DNA TGTGCCAGCAGTCGGACAGGGAACACCGGGGAGCTGTTTTTT.

The CDR3 region has the DNA TGTGCCAGCAGCGTAGAGGGGATCGCTTACAATGAGCAGTTCTTC. As protein: CASSVEGIAYNEQFF. V gene TRBV9 combines with J gene TRBJ2-1; TRBD1 is a possible D gene (5 bases). The V gene's germline CDR1 is SGDLS and CDR2 YYNGEE. CDR3 length: 15 amino acids. V lost 0 bases to trimming and J lost 4 bases, with 11 bases between them.

The chain links TRBV18 to TRBJ1-3; D unresolved. The CDR3 is 12 amino acids. Trimming stripped 6 bases from V and 2 bases from J, with 5 bases between. Germline V CDR1 and CDR2: KGHSH, LQKENI. Written as DNA, the CDR3 is TGTGCCAGCTCGGGAGCTGGAAACACCATATATTTT. Translated, it gives CASSGAGNTIYF.

V gene TRBV15 combines with J gene TRBJ1-5; D not resolved. The CDR3 runs 15 residues. Germline assignment: CDR1 LNHNV and CDR2 YYDKDF (reference sequence). Trimming stripped 0 bases from V and 2 bases from J, with 8 bases between. The CDR3 bases are TGTGCCACCAGCAGAGACCTATCCGGCAATCAGCCCCAGCATTTT. Translating it yields CATSRDLSGNQPQHF.

This chain joins TRBV4-2 and TRBJ1-6; 7 bases line up with TRBD1. The CDR3 is 16 residues long. The V gene end was trimmed by 0 bases and the J gene end by 8 bases; junction bases not matched to a gene: 7. CDR1 and CDR2 from the germline V gene are LGHNA and YNFKEQ. The CDR3 bases are TGTGCCAGCAGCCAAGACGGGACAGACATGTATTCACCCCTCCACTTT. Its translation: CASSQDGTDMYSPLHF.

The V call is TRBV28, the J call TRBJ2-7, with TRBD2 identical over 14 bases. Germline V lookup: CDR1 MDHEN, CDR2 SYDVKM. Trimming cost V 6 bases and J 4 bases; bases outside gene matches: 14. The CDR3 sequence is 18 residues long. The CDR3 DNA sequence: TGTGCCAGCAGGGCTCCGGGACTAGCGGGGGCCGAGTCTTACGAGCAGTACTTC. This sequence encodes CASRAPGLAGAESYEQYF.

The J gene is TRBJ1-1, the V gene TRBV4-1; D may be TRBD1 (6 bases). With 2 bases removed from V and 0 bases from J, the gap between germline ends came to 19 bases. The CDR3 covers 18 residues. Per germline, CDR1 MGHRA and CDR2 YSYEKL. The CDR3 DNA follows: TGCGCCAGCAGCCAATATGACAGGCCTCCTCTAATGAACACTGAAGCTTTCTTT. Translating gives CASSQYDRPPLMNTEAFF.

The CDR3: CASSFSDTGELFF. Written as DNA, the CDR3 is TGCGCCAGCAGCTTCAGTGACACCGGGGAGCTGTTTTTT. The chain uses TRBV5-1 and TRBJ2-2; no firm D call. The CDR3 has 13 residues. V was trimmed by 2 bases and J by 3 bases, leaving 5 bases between them. Germline V gene sequence: CDR1 SGHRS, CDR2 YFSETQ. Looking up the rest from reference TRBV5-1 and TRBJ2-2 gives the full variable domain: KAGVTQTPRYLIKTRGQQVTLSCSPISGHRSVSWYQQTPGQGLQFLFEYFSETQRNKGNFPGRFSGRQFSNSRSEMNVSTLELGDSALYLCASSFSDTGELFFGEGSRLTVL.

This clone occurred once. This chain joins TRBV7-9 and TRBJ2-7; weak D call: TRBD2 (5 bases). This CDR3 has 15 amino acids. The germline V gene has CDR1 SEHNR and CDR2 FQNEAQ (reference sequence). The V end was cut by 4 bases, the J end by 2 bases, with 15 bases between. The CDR3 DNA is TGTGCCAGCAGCTCGGGATTATCATACCCCTACGAGCAGTACTTC. This sequence encodes CASSSGLSYPYEQYF. The whole variable domain, filled in from reference TRBV7-9 and TRBJ2-7, reads DTGVSQNPRHKITKRGQNVTFRCDPISEHNRLYWYRQTLGQGPEFLTYFQNEAQLEKSRLLSDRFSAERPKGSFSTLEIQRTEQGDSAMYLCASSSGLSYPYEQYFGPGTRLTVT.

V and J are TRBV5-1 and TRBJ1-2; TRBD1 matches at 10 bases. The CDR3 is made up of 14 amino acids. The germline CDR1 and CDR2 sequences are SGHRS and YFSETQ. V was pared by 3 bases and J by 6 bases, with 5 bases of the junction left unmatched. The CDR3 spells CASSSTGGADGYTF. Here the CDR3 DNA reads TGCGCCAGCAGCTCGACAGGGGGCGCGGATGGCTACACCTTC.

To note about this clone: This same CDR3 is encoded by further DNA sequences in the sample. This chain uses TRBV18 with TRBJ1-2; TRBD1 matches at 7 bases. V was clipped by 7 bases and J by 13 bases; unmatched bases: 9. The germline V gene has CDR1 KGHSH and CDR2 LQKENI. The CDR3 runs 11 residues. DNA of the CDR3: TGTGCCAGCTTAGGAGACAGGGCGGGCACCTTC. Translating gives CASLGDRAGTF.

The chain employs TRBV5-1 and TRBJ2-7, with a possible D match to TRBD2 (6 bases). The CDR3 runs 14 residues. V dropped 0 bases and J dropped 3 bases, with 10 bases sitting between them. CDR1 is SGHRS and CDR2 is YFSETQ in the germline V gene. The CDR3 reads CASSLAGGDYEQYF. CDR3 DNA: TGCGCCAGCAGCTTGGCTGGCGGGGACTACGAGCAGTACTTC.

The genes are TRBV19 and TRBJ1-5; 7 bases match TRBD1. Germline-derived CDR1 and CDR2 are LNHDA and SQIVND (reference sequence). With V trimmed by 1 base and J by 0 bases, 3 bases remained unmatched. There are 16 residues in the CDR3. DNA for the CDR3: TGTGCCAGTAGTATAGTGACAGGGAATAGCAATCAGCCCCAGCATTTT. This translates into CASSIVTGNSNQPQHF.

This chain uses TRBV6-1 with TRBJ1-6, with a tentative D call TRBD1 (5 bases). Trimming stripped 1 base from V and 4 bases from J, with 14 bases between. CDR1 MNHNS and CDR2 SASEGT come from the germline V gene. CDR3 length: 17 residues. CDR3 nucleotide sequence: TGTGCCAGCAGTGAAGGACCAAGGGGCACGTATAATTCACCCCTCCACTTT. The encoded protein is CASSEGPRGTYNSPLHF.

The V and J genes are TRBV3-1 (or the pseudogene TRBV3-2) and TRBJ1-6, with D possibly being TRBD1 (5 bases). This CDR3 comprises 14 residues. The germline V gene has CDR1 LGHDT and CDR2 YNNKEL (reference sequence). Deletions cut 8 bases from V and 6 bases from J, with 14 bases between. The CDR3: CASRGGKFNSPLHF. DNA for the CDR3: TGTGCCAGCCGGGGGGGAAAATTTAATTCACCCCTCCACTTT.